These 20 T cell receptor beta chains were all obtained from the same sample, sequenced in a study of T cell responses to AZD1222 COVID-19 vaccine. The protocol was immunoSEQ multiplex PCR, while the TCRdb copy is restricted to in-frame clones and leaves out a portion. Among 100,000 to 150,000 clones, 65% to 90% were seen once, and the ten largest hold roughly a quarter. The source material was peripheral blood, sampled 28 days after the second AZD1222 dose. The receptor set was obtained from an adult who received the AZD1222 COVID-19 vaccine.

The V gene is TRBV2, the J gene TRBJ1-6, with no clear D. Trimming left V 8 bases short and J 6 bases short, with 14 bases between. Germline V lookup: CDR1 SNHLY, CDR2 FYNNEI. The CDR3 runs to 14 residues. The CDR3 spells CASCRPASNSPLHF. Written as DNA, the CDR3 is TGTGCCAGCTGCCGACCGGCGTCTAATTCACCCCTCCACTTT.

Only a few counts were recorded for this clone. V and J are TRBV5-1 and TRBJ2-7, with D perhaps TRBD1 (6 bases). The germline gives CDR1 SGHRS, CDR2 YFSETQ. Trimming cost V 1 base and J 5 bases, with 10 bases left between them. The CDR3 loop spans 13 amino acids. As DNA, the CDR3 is TGCGCCAGCAGCTTGACAGGGTTCCACGAGCAGTACTTC. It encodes CASSLTGFHEQYF. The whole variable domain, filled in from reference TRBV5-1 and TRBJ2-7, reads KAGVTQTPRYLIKTRGQQVTLSCSPISGHRSVSWYQQTPGQGLQFLFEYFSETQRNKGNFPGRFSGRQFSNSRSEMNVSTLELGDSALYLCASSLTGFHEQYFGPGTRLTVT.

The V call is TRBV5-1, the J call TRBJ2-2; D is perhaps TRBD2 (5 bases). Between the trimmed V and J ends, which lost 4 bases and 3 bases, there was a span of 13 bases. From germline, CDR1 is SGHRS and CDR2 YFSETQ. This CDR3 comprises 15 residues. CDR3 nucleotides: TGCGCCAGCAGCACCCTTGAGGGAGACACCGGGGAGCTGTTTTTT. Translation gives CASSTLEGDTGELFF.

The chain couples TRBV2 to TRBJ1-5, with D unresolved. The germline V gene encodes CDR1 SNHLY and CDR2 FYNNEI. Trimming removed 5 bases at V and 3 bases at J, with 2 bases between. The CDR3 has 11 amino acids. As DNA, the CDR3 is TGTGCCAGCAGTAACAATCAGCCCCAGCATTTT. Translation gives CASSNNQPQHF.

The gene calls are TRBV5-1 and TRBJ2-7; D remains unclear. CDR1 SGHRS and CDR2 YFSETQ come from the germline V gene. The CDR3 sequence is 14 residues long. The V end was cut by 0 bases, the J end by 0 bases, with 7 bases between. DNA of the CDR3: TGCGCCAGCAGCTTGGGCCGCCACTCCTACGAGCAGTACTTC. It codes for CASSLGRHSYEQYF.

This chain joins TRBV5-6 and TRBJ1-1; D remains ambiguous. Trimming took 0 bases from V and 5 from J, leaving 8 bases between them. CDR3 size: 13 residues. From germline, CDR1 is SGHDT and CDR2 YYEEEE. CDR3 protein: CASSLEGGTEAFF. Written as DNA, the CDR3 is TGTGCCAGCAGCTTGGAGGGCGGAACTGAAGCTTTCTTT.

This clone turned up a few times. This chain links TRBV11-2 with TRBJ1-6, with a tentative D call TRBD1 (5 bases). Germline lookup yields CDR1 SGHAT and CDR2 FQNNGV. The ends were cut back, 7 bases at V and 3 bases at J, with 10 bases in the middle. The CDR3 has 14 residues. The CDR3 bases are TGTGCCAGCACCGGGACGGTCTATAATTCACCCCTCCACTTT. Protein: CASTGTVYNSPLHF. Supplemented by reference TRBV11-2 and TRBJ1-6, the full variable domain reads EAGVAQSPRYKIIEKRQSVAFWCNPISGHATLYWYQQILGQGPKLLIQFQNNGVVDDSQLPKDRFSAERLKGVDSTLKIQPAKLEDSAVYLCASTGTVYNSPLHFGNGTRLTVT.

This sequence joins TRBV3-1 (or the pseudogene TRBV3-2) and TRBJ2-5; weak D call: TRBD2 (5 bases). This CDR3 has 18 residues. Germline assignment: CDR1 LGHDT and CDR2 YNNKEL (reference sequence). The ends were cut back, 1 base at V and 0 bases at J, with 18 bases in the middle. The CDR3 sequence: CASSQARGFPADQETQYF. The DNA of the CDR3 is TGTGCCAGCAGCCAAGCGCGTGGATTTCCAGCGGACCAAGAGACCCAGTACTTC.

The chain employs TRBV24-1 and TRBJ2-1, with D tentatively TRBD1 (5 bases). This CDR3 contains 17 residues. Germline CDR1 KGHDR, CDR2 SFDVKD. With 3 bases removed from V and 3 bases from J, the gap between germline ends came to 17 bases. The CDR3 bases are TGTGCCACCAGTGATCCGATGGACGGAAGGGGCTACAATGAGCAGTTCTTC. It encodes CATSDPMDGRGYNEQFF.

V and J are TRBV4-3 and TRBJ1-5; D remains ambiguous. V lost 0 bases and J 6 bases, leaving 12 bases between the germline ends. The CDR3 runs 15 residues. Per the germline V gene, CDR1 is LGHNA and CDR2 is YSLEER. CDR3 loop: CASSQDLRHAQPQHF. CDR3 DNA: TGCGCCAGCAGCCAAGATCTCAGGCACGCTCAGCCCCAGCATTTT.

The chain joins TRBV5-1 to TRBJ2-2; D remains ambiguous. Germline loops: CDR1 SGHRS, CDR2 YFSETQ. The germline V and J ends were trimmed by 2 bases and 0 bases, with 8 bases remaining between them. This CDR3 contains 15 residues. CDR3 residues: CASSFAVANTGELFF. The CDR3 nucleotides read TGCGCCAGCAGCTTTGCGGTGGCGAACACCGGGGAGCTGTTTTTT.

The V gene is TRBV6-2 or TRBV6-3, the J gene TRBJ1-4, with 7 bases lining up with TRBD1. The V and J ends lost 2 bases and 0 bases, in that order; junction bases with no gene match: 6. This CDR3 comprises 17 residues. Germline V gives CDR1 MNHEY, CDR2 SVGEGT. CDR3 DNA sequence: TGTGCCAGCAGTTACATCGGGACAGTATCAACTAATGAAAAACTGTTTTTT. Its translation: CASSYIGTVSTNEKLFF.

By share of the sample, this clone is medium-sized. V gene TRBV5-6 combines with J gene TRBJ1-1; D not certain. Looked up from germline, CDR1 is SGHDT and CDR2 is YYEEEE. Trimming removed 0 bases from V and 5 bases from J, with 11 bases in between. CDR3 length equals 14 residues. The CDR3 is CASSLAGVGTEAFF. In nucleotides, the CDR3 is TGTGCCAGCAGCTTGGCTGGGGTGGGGACTGAAGCTTTCTTT.

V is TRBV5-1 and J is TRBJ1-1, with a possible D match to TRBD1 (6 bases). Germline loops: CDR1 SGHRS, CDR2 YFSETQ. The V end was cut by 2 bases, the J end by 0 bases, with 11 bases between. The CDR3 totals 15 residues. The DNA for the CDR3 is TGCGCCAGCAGCTTTGAGGGACACTTGAACACTGAAGCTTTCTTT. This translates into CASSFEGHLNTEAFF.

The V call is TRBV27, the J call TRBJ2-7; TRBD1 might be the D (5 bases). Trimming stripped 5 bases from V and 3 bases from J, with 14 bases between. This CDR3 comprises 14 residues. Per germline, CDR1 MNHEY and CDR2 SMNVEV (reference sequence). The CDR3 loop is CASSVTDSNYEQYF. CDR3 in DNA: TGTGCCAGCAGTGTTACCGACAGCAACTACGAGCAGTACTTC.

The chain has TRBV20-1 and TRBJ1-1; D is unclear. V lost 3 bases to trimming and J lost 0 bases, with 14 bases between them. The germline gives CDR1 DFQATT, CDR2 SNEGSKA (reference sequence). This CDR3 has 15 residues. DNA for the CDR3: TGCAGTGCTAGTCCGGAGGCCAGGATGAACACTGAAGCTTTCTTT. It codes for CSASPEARMNTEAFF.

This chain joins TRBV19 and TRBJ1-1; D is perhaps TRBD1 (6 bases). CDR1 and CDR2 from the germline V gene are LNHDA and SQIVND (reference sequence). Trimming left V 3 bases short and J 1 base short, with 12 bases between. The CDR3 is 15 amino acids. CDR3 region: CASSIGGTWNTEAFF. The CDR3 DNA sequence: TGTGCCAGTAGTATTGGAGGGACATGGAACACTGAAGCTTTCTTT.

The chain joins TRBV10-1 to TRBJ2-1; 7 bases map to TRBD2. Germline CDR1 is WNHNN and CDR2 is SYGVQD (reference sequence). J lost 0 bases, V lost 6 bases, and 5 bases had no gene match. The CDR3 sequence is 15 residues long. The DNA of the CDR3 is TGCGCCAGCAGCGTCGGGGGGAGCTCCTACAATGAGCAGTTCTTC. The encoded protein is CASSVGGSSYNEQFF.

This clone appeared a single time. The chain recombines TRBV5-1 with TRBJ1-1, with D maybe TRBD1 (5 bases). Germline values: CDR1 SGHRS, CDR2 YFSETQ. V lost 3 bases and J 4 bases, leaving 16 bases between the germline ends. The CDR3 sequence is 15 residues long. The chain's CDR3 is CASSSGGRASTEAFF. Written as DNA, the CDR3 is TGCGCCAGCAGCTCAGGTGGCAGGGCCTCCACTGAAGCTTTCTTT. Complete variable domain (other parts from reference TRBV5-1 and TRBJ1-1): KAGVTQTPRYLIKTRGQQVTLSCSPISGHRSVSWYQQTPGQGLQFLFEYFSETQRNKGNFPGRFSGRQFSNSRSEMNVSTLELGDSALYLCASSSGGRASTEAFFGQGTRLTVV.

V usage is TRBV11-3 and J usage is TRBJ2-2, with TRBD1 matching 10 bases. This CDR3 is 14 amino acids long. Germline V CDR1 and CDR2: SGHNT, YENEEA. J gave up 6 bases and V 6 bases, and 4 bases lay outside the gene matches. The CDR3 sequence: CASRSGTGAGELFF. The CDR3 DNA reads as TGTGCCAGCAGGTCAGGGACAGGGGCCGGGGAGCTGTTTTTT.